The clone carrying this T cell receptor (beta chain) showed up just once. Its antigen remains unknown. The CDR3 is made up of 15 amino acids. V dropped 1 base and J dropped 5; count of bases not matched to a gene: 5. The V gene's germline CDR1 is MDHEN and CDR2 SYDVKM. The sample originates from a study of cytomegalovirus exposure and HLA in healthy donors. Study-wide context: Unique TCR beta sequences numbering approximately 120 million came from 150 million to 200 million T cells in an earlier analysis. Study-level findings and limits: The study labeled about 160 TCR beta chains cytomegalovirus-associated. After further analysis at a later stage, 15,000 to 20,000 TCR beta sequences were associated with HLA alleles at 0.05 false discovery rate. In vitro experiments confirmed that three CMV-associated chains were specific for CMV antigens.

60 Vbeta and 13 Jbeta primers were used in PCR. Assay: immunoSEQ multiplex PCR; the TCRdb copy retains only in-frame clones and omits some. The data show tens of thousands of clones, just under 75% seen once. This TCR was sampled from a man aged 30-40 years in good health and CMV-seronegative. V usage is TRBV28 and J usage is TRBJ2-7; 10 nucleotides align to TRBD1. The sample was PBMCs. DNA of the CDR3: TGTGCCAGCAGTTTATACGGGACAGGGGTTCACGAGCAGTACTTC. Protein: CASSLYGTGVHEQYF.